This TCR beta chain emerged from a study of regulatory T cells in long-lasting Graves disease. Study results and caveats: Small sample size may have lowered accuracy. Persistent Graves' patients possessed reduced TCR diversity relative to recently diagnosed ones.

Regarding this clonotype: What it binds is unknown.

The V gene lost 6 bases and the J gene lost 5 bases, with 12 bases spanning the gap. This CDR3 region has 14 residues. CDR1 is KGHDR, CDR2 SFDVKD, per germline. Library construction for TCR beta used iRepertoire HTBI primers and Arm-PCR of CDR3 regions. One entry per CDR3 protein results from TCRdb running MiXCR on the multiplex PCR reads. The sample includes 530,000 or so distinct CDR3 sequences, roughly 13% of them seen just once. Documented time point: newly diagnosed GD, antithyroid drugs for less than 3 months. PBMCs provided the RNA from which the TCR library was made. The same sample was also used in a study of T cells in Graves' hyperthyroidism and ophthalmopathy. That study adds: Blood held most thyroid clonotypes expanded above 0.001 frequency. With a median lead of around 6.7 months before onset, the model predicted ophthalmopathy.

This sequence was found in a man in his thirties or forties with Graves disease. This chain connects TRBV24-1 to TRBJ2-2, with a tentative D call TRBD1 (5 bases). The sample in question was peripheral blood mononuclear cells (PBMCs), obtained at new diagnosis, from a patient treated with antithyroid drugs. Here the CDR3 DNA reads TGTGCCACCAGTCAGGGCTCCCTAACCGGGGAGCTGTTTTTT. This codes for CATSQGSLTGELFF.